The TCR beta chain described here comes from a study of blood T cell repertoires in COVID-19. Study-level information: Acute and convalescent COVID-19 specimens originated in the United States, Italy and Spain. The cDNA or gDNA used as material had been derived from T cells, B-cell-depleted T cells, or PBMCs.

TCRdb keeps only in-frame clones here, not all; method: immunoSEQ multiplex PCR. The data show under 300,000 clones, approximately 84% seen once. Those enrolled, adults aged 18 to 89 years, came from fewer than 25 US areas. Before being deemed recovered, Cohort 3 donors had two negative PCRs, clearance, or symptom resolution. V dropped 1 base and J dropped 0; count of bases not matched to a gene: 3. CDR1 is LNHDA and CDR2 is SQIVND in the germline V gene (reference sequence). CDR3 length: 17 residues. This TCR was recovered from a man aged 50-60 years who had recovered from COVID-19. The chain is built from TRBV19 and TRBJ2-6; 7 nucleotides match TRBD2. Sequencing was done on a sample of PBMCs or T cells enriched from blood (not recorded which). CDR3 DNA sequence: TGTGCCAGTAGTATAGTGGGCGGGAGCTCTGGGGCCAACGTCCTGACTTTC. This sequence encodes CASSIVGGSSGANVLTF. Based on the CDR3 plus reference TRBV19 and TRBJ2-6, the full variable domain is DGGITQSPKYLFRKEGQNVTLSCEQNLNHDAMYWYRQDPGQGLRLIYYSQIVNDFQKGDIAEGYSVSREKKESFPLTVTSAQKNPTAFYLCASSIVGGSSGANVLTFGAGSRLTVL.